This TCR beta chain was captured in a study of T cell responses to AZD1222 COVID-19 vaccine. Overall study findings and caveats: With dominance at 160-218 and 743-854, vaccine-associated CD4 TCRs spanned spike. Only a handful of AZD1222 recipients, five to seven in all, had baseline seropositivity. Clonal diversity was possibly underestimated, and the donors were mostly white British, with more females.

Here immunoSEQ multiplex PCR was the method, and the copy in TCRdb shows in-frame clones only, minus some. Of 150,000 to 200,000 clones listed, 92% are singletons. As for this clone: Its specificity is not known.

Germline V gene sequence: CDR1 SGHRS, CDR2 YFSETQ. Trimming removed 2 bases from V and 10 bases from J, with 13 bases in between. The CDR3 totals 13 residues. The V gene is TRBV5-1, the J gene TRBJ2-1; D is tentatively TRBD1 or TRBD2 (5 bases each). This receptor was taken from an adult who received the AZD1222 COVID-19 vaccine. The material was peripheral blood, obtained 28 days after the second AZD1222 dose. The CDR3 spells CASSFGTQKEQFF. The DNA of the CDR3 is TGCGCCAGCAGCTTCGGGACCCAAAAGGAGCAGTTCTTC.